Detailed here is one T cell receptor (beta chain). This sample was included in a study of blood T cell repertoires in COVID-19. Germline trimming cut 4 bases from V and 4 bases from J; bases unmatched to any gene: 5. Germline CDR1 reads KGHSH; CDR2 reads LQKENI. The CDR3 covers 15 residues. The protocol was immunoSEQ multiplex PCR, while the TCRdb copy is restricted to in-frame clones and leaves out a portion. The sample gives under 250,000 clones, approximately 87% of which show up once; approximately 2.6% is in the top ten. The TCR was taken from a woman between 70 and 85 years old with active or convalescent COVID-19. Sequenced: peripheral blood. The chain is built from TRBV18 and TRBJ2-5; 11 bases agree with TRBD1. As DNA, the CDR3 is TGTGCCAGCTCACTCGGGACAGGGGGTTCAGAGACCCAGTACTTC. It translates to CASSLGTGGSETQYF. The entire variable domain, with the rest obtained from reference TRBV18 and TRBJ2-5, is as follows: NAGVMQNPRHLVRRRGQEARLRCSPMKGHSHVYWYRQLPEEGLKFMVYLQKENIIDESGMPKERFSAEFPKEGPSILRIQQVVRGDSAAYFCASSLGTGGSETQYFGPGTRLLVL.